Sequencing of this TCR beta chain was carried out in a study of T cells in Graves' hyperthyroidism and ophthalmopathy. Orbital computed tomography and thyroid ultrasound, together with serum TRAb and thyroxine and clinical symptoms, were used for diagnoses. Study-wide results and limits: Most thyroid-expanded clonotypes above 0.001 were also found in blood.

This clonotype has only a few counts. The antigen remains unidentified. Researchers took RNA transcripts and amplified the TCR beta CDR3 regions from them. HTBI primers were employed in a first-round RT-PCR of the TCR CDR3. TCRdb recomputed calls from the multiplex PCR reads with MiXCR, one row per CDR3 protein. Of more than 550,000 distinct CDR3 sequences listed, nearly 45% are singletons. The V and J ends lost 4 bases and 3 bases respectively, with 10 bases between them. There are 14 residues in the CDR3. The V and J genes are TRBV12-3 or TRBV12-4 and TRBJ1-5; D not certain. This sequence originates from an adult man with Graves' disease, either hyperthyroidism or ophthalmopathy (not recorded which). The sample consisted of peripheral blood or thyroid tissue (not recorded which). The CDR3 bases are TGTGCCAGCAGTTCCCCCGGAGCCAATCAGCCCCAGCATTTT. Its protein is CASSSPGANQPQHF.